The 21 T cell receptor beta chains presented below share a single source sample, sequenced in a study of response to subunit inactivated influenza vaccine. MiXCR, run by TCRdb on the RT-PCR reads, gives a single entry per CDR3 protein. Of more than 450,000 distinct CDR3 sequences listed, 7.5% to 8.5% are singletons. The sequencing here drew on PBMCs from blood, taken roughly 24 months after vaccination. These receptors were taken from a man between 50 and 69 years old who received an inactivated influenza vaccine.

This sequence joins TRBV5-1 and TRBJ2-7, with D unresolved. V lost 0 bases and J lost 0, with 13 bases in between. Germline values: CDR1 SGHRS, CDR2 YFSETQ. CDR3 length: 16 amino acids. The CDR3 here is CASSLEHSLSSYEQYF. The CDR3 bases are TGCGCCAGCAGCTTGGAACACAGTCTTAGCTCCTACGAGCAGTACTTC.

The sample holds a few counts of this clonotype. The V call is TRBV20-1, the J call TRBJ2-4; D is undetermined. Germline CDR1 is DFQATT and CDR2 is SNEGSKA (reference sequence). CDR3 size: 10 residues. Trimming left V 4 bases short and J 6 bases short, with 4 bases between. CDR3 sequence (DNA): TGCAGTGCTAATCTAAACATTCAGTACTTC. Its protein product is CSANLNIQYF.

This clonotype was detected a few times. The chain joins TRBV3-1 to TRBJ1-3; D unresolved. The CDR3 is 12 amino acids. With 7 bases removed from V and 6 bases from J, the gap between germline ends came to 10 bases. CDR1 and CDR2 (germline): LGHDT, YNNKEL (reference sequence). CDR3 sequence (DNA): TGTGCCAGCACCAGTTCTCAAAACACCATATATTTT. Its translation: CASTSSQNTIYF.

There are many counts of this clonotype. The chain links TRBV29-1 to TRBJ2-7; no clear D gene. Between the trimmed V and J ends, which lost 4 bases and 3 bases, there was a span of 19 bases. Looked up from germline, CDR1 is SQVTM and CDR2 is ANQGSEA. The CDR3 sequence is 15 residues long. The CDR3 loop is CSVVFPGQVDYEQYF. The CDR3 DNA reads as TGCAGCGTTGTCTTCCCCGGCCAGGTAGACTACGAGCAGTACTTC.

This clonotype was counted only a few times. V gene TRBV29-1 combines with J gene TRBJ2-3; the match to TRBD2 covers 7 bases. The V gene's germline CDR1 is SQVTM and CDR2 ANQGSEA. V lost 0 bases to trimming and J lost 6 bases; unmatched junction nucleotides: 9. This CDR3 spans 15 amino acids. The CDR3 sequence: CSVEDPWRELDTQYF. The CDR3, as DNA: TGCAGCGTTGAAGATCCCTGGCGGGAGCTGGATACGCAGTATTTT.

The J gene is TRBJ1-1, the V gene TRBV20-1, with 8 bases aligning to TRBD1. The CDR3 has 15 amino acids. The V gene end was trimmed by 5 bases and the J gene end by 2 bases; junction bases not matched to a gene: 10. Germline loops: CDR1 DFQATT, CDR2 SNEGSKA (reference sequence). The CDR3 DNA reads as TGCAGTGCTCCGACAGGGGTGAGAGGAAACACTGAAGCTTTCTTT. It encodes CSAPTGVRGNTEAFF.

For this clonotype: Sequence at one end of the junction differs from germline and may be a read error. The rearrangement links TRBV6-1 to TRBJ2-1; 14 bases agree with TRBD2. Per the germline V gene, CDR1 is MNHNS and CDR2 is SASEGT. There are 17 residues in the CDR3. In DNA, the CDR3 is TGTGCCAGCAGTGCTGCCGGGACTAGCGGGGGATACAATGTGCAGTTCTTC. Encoded protein: CASSAAGTSGGYNVQFF.

The chain carries TRBV24-1 and TRBJ2-2, with 7 bases matching TRBD1. From germline, CDR1 is KGHDR and CDR2 SFDVKD. V lost 6 bases and J lost 6; bases outside the gene matches: 6. The CDR3 is 14 amino acids. For the CDR3, the DNA is TGTGCCACCAGTCGACAGGGTTCCCCCGGGGAGCTGTTTTTT. Protein: CATSRQGSPGELFF.

This clonotype has at least ten counts. The CDR3 nucleotides read TGTGCCACCAGCAGGACCCAAGGCTACAATGAGCAGTTCTTC. It specifies CATSRTQGYNEQFF. This chain connects TRBV15 to TRBJ2-1; no clear D. The CDR3 sequence is 14 residues long. Germline loops: CDR1 LNHNV, CDR2 YYDKDF (reference sequence). V lost 3 bases, J lost 3 bases, and 9 bases lay in between.

The V and J genes are TRBV5-1 and TRBJ2-7; either TRBD1 or TRBD2 may fit D (5 bases each). The CDR3 totals 13 residues. Germline V gene sequence: CDR1 SGHRS, CDR2 YFSETQ. Between the trimmed V and J ends, which lost 4 bases and 6 bases, there was a span of 14 bases. The CDR3 bases are TGCGCCAGCAGCACCGCCAGGGCGGGCGAGCAGTACTTC. Protein product: CASSTARAGEQYF.

This clonotype was detected ten times or more. The chain joins TRBV20-1 to TRBJ2-4, with 12 bases fitting TRBD1. From germline, CDR1 is DFQATT and CDR2 SNEGSKA (reference sequence). This CDR3 has 16 amino acids. J was trimmed by 7 bases and V by 2 bases; bases with no gene match: 9. CDR3 sequence reads: CSARRDRGLGYNIQYF. CDR3 in DNA: TGCAGTGCTAGAAGGGACAGGGGGCTTGGATATAACATTCAGTACTTC.

There are a few counts of this clonotype. The rearrangement uses TRBV28 and TRBJ2-7; 7 positions agree with TRBD1. Germline V gives CDR1 MDHEN, CDR2 SYDVKM. The CDR3 loop spans 14 amino acids. J lost 2 bases, V lost 1 base, and 2 bases had no gene match. The CDR3, as DNA: TGTGCCAGCAGTTTATTTACAGGGGCCTACGAGCAGTACTTC. This codes for CASSLFTGAYEQYF.

The chain couples TRBV5-1 to TRBJ2-3, with 8 nucleotides matching TRBD2. This CDR3 comprises 18 residues. The V segment lost 0 bases and the J segment 2 bases; nucleotides outside the gene matches: 11. The germline V gene encodes CDR1 SGHRS and CDR2 YFSETQ. Here the CDR3 reads CASSLEVAGRLATDTQYF. The CDR3 bases are TGCGCCAGCAGCTTGGAAGTAGCGGGACGCCTCGCCACAGATACGCAGTATTTT.

This clonotype was observed many times. J is TRBJ2-2 and V is TRBV11-2; 10 bases align to TRBD2. The junction had 5 bases not matched to a gene; V was cut back by 1 base and J by 0 bases. The CDR3 covers 18 residues. The germline CDR1 and CDR2 sequences are SGHAT and FQNNGV. In DNA form, the CDR3 reads TGTGCCAGCAGCTTAGGCCCTAGCGGGAGAGCGAACACCGGGGAGCTGTTTTTT. This codes for CASSLGPSGRANTGELFF.

V gene TRBV19 combines with J gene TRBJ2-5, with D maybe TRBD2 (5 bases). Germline loops: CDR1 LNHDA, CDR2 SQIVND (reference sequence). The CDR3 runs 16 residues. V was shortened by 4 bases and J by 5 bases, with 20 bases between the two germline ends. As DNA, the CDR3 is TGTGCCAGTAGTACCAATTTCCCGGGGTTCGGGGAGACCCAGTACTTC. This encodes CASSTNFPGFGETQYF.

The table lists this clonotype with many counts. V is TRBV3-1 and J is TRBJ2-1; D might be TRBD1 (6 bases). The CDR3 is 15 amino acids. In germline, CDR1 is LGHDT, CDR2 YNNKEL (reference sequence). Trimming cost V 3 bases and J 0 bases, with 9 bases left between them. The CDR3 sequence is CASSQRRGSYNEQFF. CDR3 nucleotide sequence: TGTGCCAGCAGCCAGCGCAGGGGCTCCTACAATGAGCAGTTCTTC.

This clonotype was counted between two and nine times. CDR3 region: CSAGQGDNEQFF. DNA for the CDR3: TGCAGCGCCGGCCAGGGCGACAATGAGCAGTTCTTC. The chain is built from TRBV20-1 and TRBJ2-1, with D perhaps TRBD1 (5 bases). Germline-derived CDR1 and CDR2 are DFQATT and SNEGSKA (reference sequence). The CDR3 totals 12 residues.

The chain links TRBV20-1 to TRBJ2-1; 7 nucleotides agree with TRBD2. Germline-derived CDR1 and CDR2 are DFQATT and SNEGSKA (reference sequence). Trimming at V came to 6 bases and at J to 2 bases, leaving 7 bases not matched to a gene. CDR3 length: 14 residues. CDR3: CSARRAGAYNEQFF. The CDR3 DNA sequence: TGCAGTGCCCGTCGGGCGGGAGCCTACAATGAGCAGTTCTTC.

The J gene is TRBJ2-3, the V gene TRBV4-1, with D unclear. The CDR3 runs to 15 residues. Per germline, CDR1 MGHRA and CDR2 YSYEKL. V dropped 1 base and J dropped 4 bases, with 12 bases sitting between them. CDR3 amino acids: CASSQVASRSDTQYF. Here the CDR3 DNA reads TGCGCCAGCAGCCAAGTGGCCAGTCGTTCAGATACGCAGTATTTT.

This clonotype was counted ten times or more. The genes are TRBV7-8 and TRBJ1-5; D remains ambiguous. Trimming took off 2 bases at V and 10 bases at J, with 12 bases between the two ends. The CDR3 length is 13 residues. Germline V gene lookup returns CDR1 SGHVS and CDR2 FQNEAQ. The CDR3 DNA follows: TGTGCCAGCAGCTTACAGCTCCCCGGCCCCCAGCATTTT. Amino acids: CASSLQLPGPQHF.

The chain uses TRBV7-2 and TRBJ1-5; D ambiguous. With 6 bases removed from V and 6 bases from J, the gap between germline ends came to 15 bases. CDR3 size: 14 residues. Germline CDR1 reads SGHTA; CDR2 reads FQGNSA. The CDR3 DNA is TGTGCCAGCAGGGATACTGCCGTGGGTCAGCCCCAGCATTTT. It encodes CASRDTAVGQPQHF.